This is a list of T cell receptor beta chains from one sample in a study of blood T cell repertoires in COVID-19. TCRdb keeps only in-frame clones here, not all; method: immunoSEQ multiplex PCR. This sample has 250,000 or so clones, with roughly 82% found just once. Sequencing input: peripheral blood. These receptors all stem from a woman in her seventies with acute or convalescent COVID-19. Both conserved end residues are part of each CDR3. A D gene is named only where the DNA matches it firmly. Clone size, where shown, is once, few, many, or a class for clones that have expanded.

J,size,V,D,CDR3,DNA
TRBJ1-1,once,TRBV3-1/TRBV3-2,TRBD1,CASSQTGATEAFF,TGTGCCAGCAGCCAGACAGGGGCCACTGAAGCTTTCTTT
TRBJ1-6,many,TRBV5-1,.,CASSLVPRQGNSPLHF,TGCGCCAGCAGCTTGGTCCCGAGGCAGGGGAATTCACCCCTCCACTTT
TRBJ1-1,.,TRBV6-5,.,CASSGSADTEAFF,TGTGCCAGCAGCGGGTCAGCCGACACTGAAGCTTTCTTT
TRBJ2-1,.,TRBV20-1,.,CSASSLGGGAYNEQFF,TGCAGTGCTAGTTCCCTCGGCGGGGGCGCCTACAATGAGCAGTTCTTC
TRBJ1-5,.,TRBV19,TRBD1,CASSIDREGDQPQHF,TGTGCCAGTAGTATCGACAGGGAAGGGGATCAGCCCCAGCATTTT
TRBJ1-4,few,TRBV6-6,TRBD1,CASSMGQGLSEKLFF,TGTGCCAGCAGTATGGGACAGGGGTTAAGTGAAAAACTGTTTTTT
TRBJ2-7,few,TRBV2,.,CASRFMGRDEQYF,TGTGCCAGCAGGTTCATGGGCAGGGACGAGCAGTACTTC
TRBJ2-7,once,TRBV20-1,.,CSATELYEQYF,TGCAGTGCCACCGAGCTCTACGAGCAGTACTTC
TRBJ2-5,.,TRBV11-2,.,CASSPQTDQETQYF,TGTGCCAGCAGCCCTCAAACTGATCAAGAGACCCAGTACTTC
TRBJ1-3,.,TRBV30,TRBD1,CAWSLGTGVITIYF,TGTGCCTGGAGCCTCGGGACAGGGGTAATCACCATATATTTT
TRBJ1-1,.,TRBV18,TRBD1,CASSPQDRGPIEAFF,TGTGCCAGCTCACCCCAAGACAGGGGGCCGATTGAAGCTTTCTTT
TRBJ1-3,.,TRBV6-5,.,CASSYSRRETGNTIYF,TGTGCCAGCAGTTACTCAAGAAGAGAAACTGGAAACACCATATATTTT
TRBJ2-4,.,TRBV5-1,TRBD1,CASSSGTGSSRGKNIQYF,TGCGCCAGCAGCTCCGGGACAGGGTCGTCCCGCGGAAAAAACATTCAGTACTTC
TRBJ1-4,.,TRBV9,.,CASSVGAGSVNEKLFF,TGTGCCAGCAGCGTCGGCGCCGGGTCTGTTAATGAAAAACTGTTTTTT
TRBJ1-5,.,TRBV29-1,TRBD1,CSVGGTDLNQPQHF,TGCAGCGTTGGAGGGACAGACCTCAATCAGCCCCAGCATTTT
TRBJ2-1,few,TRBV6-5,.,CASSLVRSSYNEQFF,TGTGCCAGCAGCCTCGTACGGAGCTCCTACAATGAGCAGTTCTTC
TRBJ1-5,once,TRBV10-3,TRBD1,CAISDRQGFNQPQHF,TGTGCCATCAGTGACCGACAGGGCTTCAATCAGCCCCAGCATTTT
TRBJ1-5,.,TRBV4-2,.,CASSQGGDQPQHF,TGTGCCAGCAGCCAAGGGGGGGACCAGCCCCAGCATTTT
TRBJ2-7,few,TRBV3-1/TRBV3-2,.,CASSQESRAGSYEQYF,TGTGCCAGCAGCCAAGAGTCCAGGGCTGGATCCTACGAGCAGTACTTC
TRBJ1-1,.,TRBV7-2,.,CASSLAVQMVNTEAFF,TGTGCCAGCAGCTTAGCGGTACAGATGGTGAACACTGAAGCTTTCTTT
TRBJ1-2,.,TRBV18,TRBD1,CASSPAGTGFWNGYTF,TGTGCCAGCTCACCTGCCGGGACAGGGTTTTGGAATGGCTACACCTTC
TRBJ1-2,.,TRBV2,.,CASSRDSNYGYTF,TGTGCCAGCAGCCGGGACTCTAACTATGGCTACACCTTC
TRBJ1-5,.,TRBV4-2,.,CASSRGRDQPQHF,TGTGCCAGCAGCAGGGGTCGGGATCAGCCCCAGCATTTT
TRBJ2-3,.,TRBV27,TRBD1,CASSLSPTGTGPDTQYF,TGTGCCAGCAGTTTATCACCTACCGGGACAGGGCCAGATACGCAGTATTTT
TRBJ2-7,.,TRBV7-8,.,CASSSGQYEQYF,TGTGCCAGCAGCTCCGGACAGTACGAGCAGTACTTC
TRBJ1-3,many,TRBV4-3,.,CASSPDAGSGNTIYF,TGCGCCAGCAGCCCCGATGCGGGCTCTGGAAACACCATATATTTT
TRBJ1-2,.,TRBV25-1,TRBD1,CASSFRDRGYGYTF,TGTGCCAGCAGCTTCCGGGACAGGGGATATGGCTACACCTTC
TRBJ2-2,.,TRBV4-3,.,CASSQDSVPGELFF,TGCGCCAGCAGCCAAGACTCGGTCCCCGGGGAGCTGTTTTTT
TRBJ2-1,.,TRBV6-1,TRBD1,CASSEWGQGGHNEQFF,TGTGCCAGCAGTGAATGGGGACAGGGAGGACACAATGAGCAGTTCTTC
TRBJ1-4,.,TRBV3-1/TRBV3-2,.,CASSLKGQQAGGGKLFF,TGTGCCAGCAGCCTTAAGGGTCAGCAGGCTGGAGGTGGAAAACTGTTTTTT
TRBJ1-1,.,TRBV10-1,.,CASSEVQGTEAFF,TGCGCCAGCAGTGAAGTTCAGGGCACTGAAGCTTTCTTT
TRBJ2-1,.,TRBV3-1/TRBV3-2,TRBD2,CASSQEWDYRPNEQFF,TGTGCCAGCAGCCAAGAGTGGGACTACAGACCCAATGAGCAGTTCTTC
TRBJ2-5,.,TRBV6-1,.,CASSEALQGWETQYF,TGTGCCAGCAGTGAAGCGCTGCAGGGATGGGAGACCCAGTACTTC
TRBJ1-5,.,TRBV28,.,CASNQGGSNQPQHF,TGTGCCAGCAACCAAGGGGGTAGCAATCAGCCCCAGCATTTT
TRBJ1-4,.,TRBV4-1,.,CASSQVRTTSNEKLFF,TGCGCCAGCAGCCAAGTCAGGACTACATCTAATGAAAAACTGTTTTTT
TRBJ2-4,.,TRBV7-2,.,CASSLDLGGDGIQYF,TGTGCCAGCAGCTTAGATTTAGGGGGGGACGGCATTCAGTACTTC
TRBJ1-3,few,TRBV5-1,.,CASSLGPRGSGNTIYF,TGCGCCAGCAGCTTAGGCCCTCGAGGGTCTGGAAACACCATATATTTT
TRBJ1-1,few,TRBV11-2,.,CASSFGRGNTEAFF,TGTGCCAGCAGCTTCGGCAGGGGGAACACTGAAGCTTTCTTT
TRBJ1-6,.,TRBV7-2,TRBD1,CASSGTGGAGSPLHF,TGTGCCAGCAGCGGGACAGGGGGCGCCGGTTCACCCCTCCACTTT
TRBJ2-7,.,TRBV19,TRBD2,CASSIRPGTGTSGGPYEQYF,TGTGCCAGTAGTATTCGTCCCGGGACAGGAACTAGCGGGGGGCCCTACGAGCAGTACTTC